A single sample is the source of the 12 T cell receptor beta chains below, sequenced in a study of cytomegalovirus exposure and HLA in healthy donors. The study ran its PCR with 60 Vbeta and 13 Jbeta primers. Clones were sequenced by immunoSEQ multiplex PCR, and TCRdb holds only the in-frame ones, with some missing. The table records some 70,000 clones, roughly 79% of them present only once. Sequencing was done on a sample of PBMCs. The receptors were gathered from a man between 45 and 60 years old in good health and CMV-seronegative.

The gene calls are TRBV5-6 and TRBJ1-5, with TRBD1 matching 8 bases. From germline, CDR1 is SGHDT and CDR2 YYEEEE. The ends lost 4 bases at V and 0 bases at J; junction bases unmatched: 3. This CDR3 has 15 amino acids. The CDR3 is CASSIGTGSNQPQHF. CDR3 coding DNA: TGTGCCAGCAGCATAGGGACAGGTAGCAATCAGCCCCAGCATTTT. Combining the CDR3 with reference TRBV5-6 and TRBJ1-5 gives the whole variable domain DAGVTQSPTHLIKTRGQQVTLRCSPKSGHDTVSWYQQALGQGPQFIFQYYEEEERQRGNFPDRFSGHQFPNYSSELNVNALLLGDSALYLCASSIGTGSNQPQHFGDGTRLSIL.

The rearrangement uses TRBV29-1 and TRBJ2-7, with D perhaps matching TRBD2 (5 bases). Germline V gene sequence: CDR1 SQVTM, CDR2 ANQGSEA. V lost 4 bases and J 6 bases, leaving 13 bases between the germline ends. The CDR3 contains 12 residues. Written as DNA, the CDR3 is TGCAGCGTTGGTAAGGGAGTGTTCGAGCAGTACTTC. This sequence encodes CSVGKGVFEQYF.

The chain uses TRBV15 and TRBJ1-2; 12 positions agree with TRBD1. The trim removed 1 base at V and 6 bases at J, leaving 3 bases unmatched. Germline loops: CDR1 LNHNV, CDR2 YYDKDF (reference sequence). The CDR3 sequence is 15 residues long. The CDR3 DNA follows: TGTGCCACCAGCAGAGGGGACAGGGGGCTGGATGGCTACACCTTC. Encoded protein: CATSRGDRGLDGYTF.

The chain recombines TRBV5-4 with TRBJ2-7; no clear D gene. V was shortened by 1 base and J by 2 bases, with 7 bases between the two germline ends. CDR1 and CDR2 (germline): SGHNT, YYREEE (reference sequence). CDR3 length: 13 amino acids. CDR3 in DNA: TGTGCCAGCAGCTTGCCAGGAACCTACGAGCAGTACTTC. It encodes CASSLPGTYEQYF.

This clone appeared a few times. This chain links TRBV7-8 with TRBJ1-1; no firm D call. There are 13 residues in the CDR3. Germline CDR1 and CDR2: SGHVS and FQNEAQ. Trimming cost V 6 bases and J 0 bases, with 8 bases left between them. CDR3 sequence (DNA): TGTGCCAGCAGTTCGGTCATGAACACTGAAGCTTTCTTT. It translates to CASSSVMNTEAFF.

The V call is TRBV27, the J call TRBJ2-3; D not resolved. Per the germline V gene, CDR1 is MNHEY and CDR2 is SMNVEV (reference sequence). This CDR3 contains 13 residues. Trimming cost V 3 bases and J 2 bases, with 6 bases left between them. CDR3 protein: CASSFVATDTQYF. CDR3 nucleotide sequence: TGTGCCAGCAGTTTCGTGGCCACAGATACGCAGTATTTT.

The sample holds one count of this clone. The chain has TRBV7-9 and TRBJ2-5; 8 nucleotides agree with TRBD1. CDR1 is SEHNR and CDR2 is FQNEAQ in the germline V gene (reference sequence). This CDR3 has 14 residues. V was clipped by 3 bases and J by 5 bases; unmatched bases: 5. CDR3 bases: TGTGCCAGCAGCTTGGCAGGGGGCGTGGAGACCCAGTACTTC. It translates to CASSLAGGVETQYF. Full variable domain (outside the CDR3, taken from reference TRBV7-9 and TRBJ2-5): DTGVSQNPRHKITKRGQNVTFRCDPISEHNRLYWYRQTLGQGPEFLTYFQNEAQLEKSRLLSDRFSAERPKGSFSTLEIQRTEQGDSAMYLCASSLAGGVETQYFGPGTRLLVL.

CDR3 in DNA: TGTGCCAGTTCTGGAATTGACAGACGCTACGAGCAGTACTTC. Amino acid sequence: CASSGIDRRYEQYF. This chain joins TRBV19 and TRBJ2-7, with TRBD1 as a possible D gene (5 bases). This CDR3 is built from 14 residues. CDR1 and CDR2 (germline): LNHDA, SQIVND (reference sequence). The ends were cut back, 8 bases at V and 3 bases at J, with 17 bases in the middle.

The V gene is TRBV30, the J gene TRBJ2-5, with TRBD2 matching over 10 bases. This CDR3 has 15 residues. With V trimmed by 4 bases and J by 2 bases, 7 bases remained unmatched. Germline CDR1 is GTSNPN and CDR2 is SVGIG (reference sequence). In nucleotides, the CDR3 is TGTGCCTGGACCGCAACTAGCGGGACTCAAGAGACCCAGTACTTC. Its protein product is CAWTATSGTQETQYF. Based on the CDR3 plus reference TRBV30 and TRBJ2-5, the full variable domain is SQTIHQWPATLVQPVGSPLSLECTVEGTSNPNLYWYRQAAGRGLQLLFYSVGIGQISSEVPQNLSASRPQDRQFILSSKKLLLSDSGFYLCAWTATSGTQETQYFGPGTRLLVL.

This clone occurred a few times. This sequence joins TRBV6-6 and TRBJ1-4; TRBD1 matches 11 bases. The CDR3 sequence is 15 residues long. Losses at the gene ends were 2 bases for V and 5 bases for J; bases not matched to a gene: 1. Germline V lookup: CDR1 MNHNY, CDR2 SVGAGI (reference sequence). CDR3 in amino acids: CASSYRTGGNEKLFF. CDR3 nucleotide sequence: TGTGCCAGCAGTTACAGGACAGGGGGCAATGAAAAACTGTTTTTT.

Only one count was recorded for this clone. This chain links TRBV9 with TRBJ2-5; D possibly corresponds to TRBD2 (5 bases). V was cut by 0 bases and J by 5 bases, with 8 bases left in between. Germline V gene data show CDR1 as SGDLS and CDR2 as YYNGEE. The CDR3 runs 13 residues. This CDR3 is CASSVGRRETQYF. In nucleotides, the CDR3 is TGTGCCAGCAGCGTAGGTAGGAGGGAGACCCAGTACTTC.

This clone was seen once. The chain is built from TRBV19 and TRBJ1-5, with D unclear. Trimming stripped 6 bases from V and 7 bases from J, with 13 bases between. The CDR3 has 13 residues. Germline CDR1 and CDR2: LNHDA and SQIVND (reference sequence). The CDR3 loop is CASRTLGSQPQHF. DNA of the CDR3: TGTGCCAGTAGAACTTTGGGCAGCCAGCCCCAGCATTTT.